This entry features one TCR beta chain sequence. Its antigen is as yet unknown. This sample is drawn from a study of T cell responses to AZD1222 COVID-19 vaccine. Findings and limits, study-wide: Per reports, nearly half of all spike-specific TCRs target regions that are unmutated in variants.

Using immunoSEQ multiplex PCR, the repertoire was profiled, and TCRdb retains in-frame clones only, with some absent. The sample shows 90,000 to 120,000 clones, 92% of them seen only once. Researchers grouped second doses given at about 4 or about 12 weeks into one pool. This CDR3 has 14 residues. CDR1 is MDHEN, CDR2 SYDVKM, per germline. V lost 3 bases and J 3 bases, leaving 9 bases between the germline ends. This sequence was found in an adult who received the AZD1222 COVID-19 vaccine. J is TRBJ1-5 and V is TRBV28; D perhaps matches TRBD1 (5 bases). The input for sequencing was peripheral blood, taken 28 days after the second AZD1222 dose. CDR3 in amino acids: CASSFSGTNQPQHF. The DNA of the CDR3 is TGTGCCAGCAGTTTCTCAGGGACCAATCAGCCCCAGCATTTT.